This note documents a single TCR beta chain sequence. The antigen remains unidentified. Next came a second PCR, run for about 7 to 12 cycles, which used a sample-barcoded 5' primer along with a J-beta primer mix. Tagging of each cDNA molecule was performed by a template-switch adaptor with 12 random nucleotides. TCRdb fed the 5' RACE reads into MiXCR, producing one record per CDR3 protein. Found here are 800,000 or so distinct CDR3 sequences, about 45% of them singletons; the top ten hold 15% to 20%. This sample stems from a study of blood T cells in healthy people across ages. The CDR3 contains 17 residues. Germline V CDR1 and CDR2: SGHVS, FQNEAQ. Trimming removed 5 bases from V and 2 bases from J; junction bases left unmatched: 10. Points from the study as a whole: More naive CD4+ cells and higher diversity were found in long-lived than in aged donors. Higher naive T cell percentage went strongly together with higher TCR beta diversity.

Investigators took approximately 9.4 milliliters of peripheral blood from every donor. This TCR was recovered from a man at least 80 years old in good health. Sequencing was done on a sample of blood. The V call is TRBV7-8, the J call TRBJ2-4; TRBD1 matches at 9 bases. The CDR3 spells CASSENNRGLSKNIQYF. DNA of the CDR3: TGTGCCAGCAGCGAGAATAACAGGGGGCTGTCCAAAAACATTCAGTACTTC. Full variable domain (rest looked up from reference TRBV7-8 and TRBJ2-4): GAGVSQSPRYKVAKRGQDVALRCDPISGHVSLFWYQQALGQGPEFLTYFQNEAQLDKSGLPSDRFFAERPEGSVSTLKIQRTQQEDSAVYLCASSENNRGLSKNIQYFGAGTRLSVL.